These 15 T cell receptor beta chains came from one sample sequenced in a study of blood T cell repertoires in COVID-19. The data were produced by immunoSEQ multiplex PCR, yet TCRdb's version contains in-frame clones alone and is incomplete. Here the sample spans roughly 68,000 clones, around 88% being singletons. Source material: peripheral blood. These receptors were obtained from a woman in her 70s with acute or convalescent COVID-19.

This rearrangement joins TRBV15 to TRBJ2-1; D not certain. Looked up from germline, CDR1 is LNHNV and CDR2 is YYDKDF (reference sequence). The V end was cut by 0 bases, the J end by 5 bases, with 11 bases between. The CDR3 spans 15 residues. CDR3 in amino acids: CATSRDRSVNNEQFF. Here the CDR3 DNA reads TGTGCCACCAGCAGAGACAGGTCAGTCAACAATGAGCAGTTCTTC.

The J gene is TRBJ1-2, the V gene TRBV19; D unclear. The germline V gene has CDR1 LNHDA and CDR2 SQIVND (reference sequence). The V end was cut by 6 bases, the J end by 2 bases, with 10 bases between. CDR3 length: 13 residues. CDR3 nucleotides: TGTGCCAGTAGGGAGGGTCTGAACTATGGCTACACCTTC. Its protein is CASREGLNYGYTF.

This clone was recorded a few times. The chain carries TRBV12-3 or TRBV12-4 and TRBJ2-5; the D gene is possibly TRBD2 (5 bases). The CDR3 totals 13 residues. The V end was cut by 7 bases, the J end by 3 bases, with 12 bases between. CDR3: CASNVYGEETQYF. DNA for the CDR3: TGTGCCAGCAACGTGTACGGGGAAGAGACCCAGTACTTC.

The V and J genes are TRBV7-8 and TRBJ2-7; TRBD2 matches at 8 bases. After removal of 1 base from V and 1 base from J, the junction contained 3 bases not matched to a gene. Looked up from germline, CDR1 is SGHVS and CDR2 is FQNEAQ. The CDR3 consists of 15 residues. As DNA, the CDR3 is TGTGCCAGCAGCTTAGTAGCGGGGCAGTCCTACGAGCAGTACTTC. Translation: CASSLVAGQSYEQYF.

This chain joins TRBV29-1 and TRBJ1-1; TRBD1 matches at 8 bases. The CDR3 is 12 amino acids. Germline values: CDR1 SQVTM, CDR2 ANQGSEA. V lost 7 bases and J lost 5; bases outside the gene matches: 6. CDR3 sequence (DNA): TGCAGCGCCCAGGGGGCTAGTACTGAAGCTTTCTTT. Amino acid sequence: CSAQGASTEAFF.

The chain joins TRBV3-1 (or the pseudogene TRBV3-2) to TRBJ1-2; D is unresolved. CDR3 length: 11 residues. Trimming shortened V by 1 base and J by 8 bases, and 5 bases separated the two germline ends. Germline V gene lookup returns CDR1 LGHDT and CDR2 YNNKEL (reference sequence). CDR3: CASSQAGGYTF. In DNA, the CDR3 is TGTGCCAGCAGCCAAGCGGGAGGCTACACCTTC.

This chain uses TRBV4-2 with TRBJ1-1, with TRBD1 matching over 8 bases. There are 19 residues in the CDR3. After removal of 3 bases from V and 1 base from J, the junction contained 16 bases not matched to a gene. The germline V gene has CDR1 LGHNA and CDR2 YNFKEQ. CDR3 protein: CASSHQRGRGRVGNTEAFF. The CDR3 bases are TGTGCCAGCAGCCACCAAAGGGGCAGGGGGCGCGTGGGGAACACTGAAGCTTTCTTT.

This chain uses TRBV19 with TRBJ1-5; the D gene is possibly TRBD1 (6 bases). In germline, CDR1 is LNHDA, CDR2 SQIVND (reference sequence). V lost 6 bases to trimming and J lost 0 bases, with 15 bases between them. This CDR3 region has 16 residues. The CDR3 sequence is CASRRGGDTSNQPQHF. CDR3 in DNA: TGTGCCAGTAGAAGAGGGGGGGACACTAGCAATCAGCCCCAGCATTTT.

V gene TRBV9 combines with J gene TRBJ1-1; the D gene is possibly TRBD1 (6 bases). This CDR3 has 14 residues. Between the trimmed V and J ends, which lost 3 bases and 3 bases, there was a span of 12 bases. The germline V gene encodes CDR1 SGDLS and CDR2 YYNGEE. DNA of the CDR3: TGTGCCAGCAGCGCCCGGAACAGGGACACTGAAGCTTTCTTT. This codes for CASSARNRDTEAFF.

This clone was seen many times. CDR3 nucleotides: TGTGCCAGCTCACCCTTAGAGGCGCCTGGAAACACCATATATTTT. This translates into CASSPLEAPGNTIYF. V gene TRBV18 combines with J gene TRBJ1-3; D remains unclear. This CDR3 is built from 15 residues. From germline, CDR1 is KGHSH and CDR2 LQKENI. V lost 3 bases to trimming and J lost 2 bases, with 11 bases between them. Combining the CDR3 with reference TRBV18 and TRBJ1-3 gives the whole variable domain NAGVMQNPRHLVRRRGQEARLRCSPMKGHSHVYWYRQLPEEGLKFMVYLQKENIIDESGMPKERFSAEFPKEGPSILRIQQVVRGDSAAYFCASSPLEAPGNTIYFGEGSWLTVV.

About this clone: The same CDR3 also results from other DNA sequences found in this sample. This chain joins TRBV27 and TRBJ1-1; 7 bases agree with TRBD1. The CDR3 consists of 13 residues. Germline loops: CDR1 MNHEY, CDR2 SMNVEV (reference sequence). Germline trimming cut 2 bases from V and 3 bases from J; bases unmatched to any gene: 0. The CDR3 region has the DNA TGTGCCAGCAGTTTACAGGGGGACACTGAAGCTTTCTTT. This sequence encodes CASSLQGDTEAFF.

The chain carries TRBV14 and TRBJ2-7; D gene uncertain. The germline V gene encodes CDR1 SGHDN and CDR2 FVKESK. V was cut by 0 bases and J by 0 bases, with 6 bases left in between. CDR3 size: 14 residues. For the CDR3, the DNA is TGTGCCAGCAGCCAAGATCTGTACTCCTACGAGCAGTACTTC. Translating gives CASSQDLYSYEQYF.

V and J are TRBV18 and TRBJ1-5, with D possibly being TRBD1 (5 bases). The CDR3 runs to 13 residues. The V gene's germline CDR1 is KGHSH and CDR2 LQKENI. V dropped 6 bases and J dropped 7 bases, with 13 bases sitting between them. The CDR3 nucleotides read TGTGCCAGCTCCCAGGGTGTAGGGCAGCCCCAGCATTTT. This gives the protein CASSQGVGQPQHF.

The V and J genes are TRBV15 and TRBJ2-7, with unresolved D. This CDR3 has 14 residues. Germline CDR1 LNHNV, CDR2 YYDKDF (reference sequence). With 0 bases removed from V and 2 bases from J, the gap between germline ends came to 8 bases. The CDR3 DNA is TGTGCCACCAGCAGAGATCCAGGAACCTACGAGCAGTACTTC. Encoded protein: CATSRDPGTYEQYF. Full variable domain (missing parts from reference TRBV15 and TRBJ2-7): DAMVIQNPRYQVTQFGKPVTLSCSQTLNHNVMYWYQQKSSQAPKLLFHYYDKDFNNEADTPDNFQSRRPNTSFCFLDIRSPGLGDTAMYLCATSRDPGTYEQYFGPGTRLTVT.

The genes are TRBV5-1 and TRBJ1-1; D remains unclear. CDR1 and CDR2 from the germline V gene are SGHRS and YFSETQ. Trimming took 2 bases from V and 4 from J, leaving 9 bases between them. This CDR3 spans 13 amino acids. The chain's CDR3 is CASSFDQSTEAFF. CDR3 bases: TGCGCCAGCAGCTTTGATCAGTCCACTGAAGCTTTCTTT.